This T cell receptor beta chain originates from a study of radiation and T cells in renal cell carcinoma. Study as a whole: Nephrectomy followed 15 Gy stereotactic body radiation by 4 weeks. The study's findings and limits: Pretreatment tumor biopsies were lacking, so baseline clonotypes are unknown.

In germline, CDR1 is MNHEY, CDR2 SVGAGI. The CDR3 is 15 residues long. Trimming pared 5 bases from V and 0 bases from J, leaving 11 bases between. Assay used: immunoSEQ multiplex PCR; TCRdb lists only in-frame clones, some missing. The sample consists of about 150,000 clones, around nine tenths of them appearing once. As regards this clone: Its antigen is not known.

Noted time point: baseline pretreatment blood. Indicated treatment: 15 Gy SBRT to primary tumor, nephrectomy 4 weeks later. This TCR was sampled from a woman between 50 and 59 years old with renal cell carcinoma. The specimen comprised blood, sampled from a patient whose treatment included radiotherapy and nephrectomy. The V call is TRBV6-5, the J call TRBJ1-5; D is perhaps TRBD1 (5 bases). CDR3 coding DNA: TGTGCCAGCAGTCGGGGGGGATATAGCAATCAGCCCCAGCATTTT. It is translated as CASSRGGYSNQPQHF.